This note documents a single TCR beta chain sequence. Its antigen is unknown. The source of the sample is a study of T cell responses to AZD1222 COVID-19 vaccine. Findings of the study overall: Vaccine-associated CD4 TCRs spanned spike, dominant at 160-218 and 743-854. Breadth and depth of Spike-specific TCRs rose after two AZD1222 doses. In a largely white British group with more females than males, clonal diversity was possibly underestimated. Only 5 or 6 AZD1222 recipients were seropositive at baseline.

The table came from immunoSEQ multiplex PCR; TCRdb's copy has only in-frame clones and leaves some out. The sample consists of about 100,000 clones, about 88% of them appearing once. Deletions cut 5 bases from V and 0 bases from J, with 8 bases between. The CDR3 is 13 amino acids. In germline, CDR1 is SGHRS, CDR2 YFSETQ. The sequence derives from an adult in good health. The genes are TRBV5-1 and TRBJ1-1, with unresolved D. Sequencing was performed on peripheral blood, taken on day 0 of AZD1222 vaccination. In DNA form, the CDR3 reads TGCGCCAGCAGGTCTGGGCTGAACACTGAAGCTTTCTTT. As protein: CASRSGLNTEAFF.